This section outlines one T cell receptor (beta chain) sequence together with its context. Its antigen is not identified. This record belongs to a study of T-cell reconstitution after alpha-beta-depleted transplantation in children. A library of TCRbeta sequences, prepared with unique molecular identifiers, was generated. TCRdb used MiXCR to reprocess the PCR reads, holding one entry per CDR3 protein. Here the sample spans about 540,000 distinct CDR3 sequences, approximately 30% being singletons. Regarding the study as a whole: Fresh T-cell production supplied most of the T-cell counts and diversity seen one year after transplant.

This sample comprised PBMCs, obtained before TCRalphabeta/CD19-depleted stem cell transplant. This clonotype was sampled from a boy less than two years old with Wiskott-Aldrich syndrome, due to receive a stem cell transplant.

The CDR3 bases are TGTGCCACCAGTGAGGATCCGGGACAGGGGCGGTACGAGCAGTACTTC. As protein: CATSEDPGQGRYEQYF. This chain joins TRBV24-1 and TRBJ2-7; the match to TRBD1 covers 10 bases. V shed 4 bases and J 4 bases; nucleotides not matched to a gene: 9. This CDR3 comprises 16 residues. The germline V gene encodes CDR1 KGHDR and CDR2 SFDVKD.